In this sample, the clone carrying this T cell receptor (beta chain) turned up a few times. TCRdb processed the 5' RACE reads anew with MiXCR; each CDR3 protein has one entry. The data show tens of thousands of distinct CDR3 sequences, 20% to 25% seen once. The sorted Tregs were CD4+CD25+CD127-/low cells. This CDR3 spans 18 amino acids. Trimming left V 2 bases short and J 0 bases short, with 19 bases between. CDR1 is SGHTA, CDR2 FQGNSA, per germline. The TCR originated in a female donor with breast cancer. The specimen was Tregs sorted from blood. V is TRBV7-2 and J is TRBJ1-1; D is unclear. CDR3 nucleotides: TGTGCCAGCAGCTTAATCTCTGGGGTTGGGGATATGAACACTGAAGCTTTCTTT. This encodes CASSLISGVGDMNTEAFF.